This TCR beta chain was recovered during a study of neurological immune-mediated disorders. At the level of the study: Of the multiple sclerosis patients, some 35 in total, some 30 were relapsing-remitting and 3 were secondary progressive.

General study points: Across subjects, expanded clones had no CDR3 amino acid sequences in common, pointing to private repertoires in all groups.

This clonotype was detected ten times or more. As yet, its antigen is unknown. V gave up 0 bases and J gave up 6 bases, with 6 bases separating them. This CDR3 has 13 amino acids. Germline values: CDR1 SGHTA, CDR2 FQGNSA. A 10-nucleotide random UMI tagged transcripts in template-switch 5'RACE cDNA synthesis. TCRdb used MiXCR to reprocess the 5' RACE reads, holding one entry per CDR3 protein. The sample has tens of thousands of distinct CDR3 sequences, approximately 5.2% seen once. The rearrangement joins TRBV7-2 to TRBJ2-1; D possibly corresponds to TRBD2 (5 bases). The specimen sequenced was PBMCs. The sequence came from a man between 18 and 29 years old with multiple sclerosis. CDR3 in amino acids: CASSLAGANEQFF. In DNA form, the CDR3 reads TGTGCCAGCAGCTTAGCGGGAGCCAATGAGCAGTTCTTC.